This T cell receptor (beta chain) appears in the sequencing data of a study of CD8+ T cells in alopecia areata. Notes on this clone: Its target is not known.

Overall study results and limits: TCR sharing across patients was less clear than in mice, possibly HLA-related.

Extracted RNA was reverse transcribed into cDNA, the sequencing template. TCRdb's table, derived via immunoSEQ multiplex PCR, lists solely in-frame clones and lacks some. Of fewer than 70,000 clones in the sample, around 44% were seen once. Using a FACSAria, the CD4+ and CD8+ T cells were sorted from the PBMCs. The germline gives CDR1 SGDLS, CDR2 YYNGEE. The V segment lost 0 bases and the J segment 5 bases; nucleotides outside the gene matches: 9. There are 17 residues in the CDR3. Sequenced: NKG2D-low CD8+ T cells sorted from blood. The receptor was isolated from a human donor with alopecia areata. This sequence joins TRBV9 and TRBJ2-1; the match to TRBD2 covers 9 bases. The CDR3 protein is CASSVALASGVNNEQFF. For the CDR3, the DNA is TGTGCCAGCAGCGTAGCTCTGGCTAGCGGGGTAAACAATGAGCAGTTCTTC.